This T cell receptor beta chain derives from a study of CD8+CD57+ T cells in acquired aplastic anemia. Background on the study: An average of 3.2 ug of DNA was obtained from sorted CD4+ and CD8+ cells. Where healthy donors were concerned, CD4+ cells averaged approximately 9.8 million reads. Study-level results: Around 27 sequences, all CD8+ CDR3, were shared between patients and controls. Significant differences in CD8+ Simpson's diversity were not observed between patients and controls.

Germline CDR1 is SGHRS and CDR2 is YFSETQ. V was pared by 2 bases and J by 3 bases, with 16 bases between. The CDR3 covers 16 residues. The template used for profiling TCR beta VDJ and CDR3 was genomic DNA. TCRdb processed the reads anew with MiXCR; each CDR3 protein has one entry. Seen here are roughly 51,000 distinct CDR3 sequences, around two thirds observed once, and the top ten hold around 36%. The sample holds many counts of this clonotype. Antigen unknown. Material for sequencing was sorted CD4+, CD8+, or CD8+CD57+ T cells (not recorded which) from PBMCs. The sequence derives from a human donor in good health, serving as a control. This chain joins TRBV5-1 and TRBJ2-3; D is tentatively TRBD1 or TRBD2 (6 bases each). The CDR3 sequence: CASSFGGQGGTDTQYF. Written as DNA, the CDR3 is TGCGCCAGCAGCTTTGGGGGGCAGGGAGGAACAGATACGCAGTATTTT. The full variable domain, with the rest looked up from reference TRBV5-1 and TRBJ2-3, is KAGVTQTPRYLIKTRGQQVTLSCSPISGHRSVSWYQQTPGQGLQFLFEYFSETQRNKGNFPGRFSGRQFSNSRSEMNVSTLELGDSALYLCASSFGGQGGTDTQYFGPGTRLTVL.